These 24 T cell receptor beta chains were all obtained from the same sample, sequenced in a study of monozygotic twins with cystic fibrosis. Here immunoSEQ multiplex PCR was the method, and the copy in TCRdb shows in-frame clones only, minus some. The sample shows roughly 29,000 clones, around four fifths of them seen only once. Specimen: blood. The receptors shown here come from a girl aged 2 to 9 with cystic fibrosis.

The rearrangement links TRBV15 to TRBJ1-1; unclear D gene. V dropped 5 bases and J dropped 1 base, with 8 bases sitting between them. This CDR3 is 13 amino acids long. Per the germline V gene, CDR1 is LNHNV and CDR2 is YYDKDF (reference sequence). CDR3 coding DNA: TGTGCCACCAGCGCCTCAGGGAACACTGAAGCTTTCTTT. Translation: CATSASGNTEAFF.

V gene TRBV18 combines with J gene TRBJ1-1; weak D call: TRBD1 (5 bases). The germline CDR1 and CDR2 sequences are KGHSH and LQKENI. Trimming left V 0 bases short and J 0 bases short, with 8 bases between. The length of the CDR3 is 15 residues. CDR3: CASSPPPGLNTEAFF. Written as DNA, the CDR3 is TGTGCCAGCTCACCACCCCCGGGGCTGAACACTGAAGCTTTCTTT.

The chain recombines TRBV28 with TRBJ1-1, with D maybe TRBD1 (5 bases). The CDR3 runs to 14 residues. Germline CDR1 MDHEN, CDR2 SYDVKM. The ends were cut back, 10 bases at V and 0 bases at J, with 15 bases in the middle. The chain's CDR3 is CAISREVMNTEAFF. The CDR3 DNA sequence: TGTGCCATCAGCAGGGAGGTCATGAACACTGAAGCTTTCTTT. The entire variable domain, with the rest obtained from reference TRBV28 and TRBJ1-1, is as follows: DVKVTQSSRYLVKRTGEKVFLECVQDMDHENMFWYRQDPGLGLRLIYFSYDVKMKEKGDIPEGYSVSREKKERFSLILESASTNQTSMYLCAISREVMNTEAFFGQGTRLTVV.

The gene calls are TRBV19 and TRBJ1-2; maybe TRBD1 (5 bases). This CDR3 is 17 amino acids long. Between the trimmed V and J ends, which lost 4 bases and 2 bases, there was a span of 20 bases. Germline values: CDR1 LNHDA, CDR2 SQIVND (reference sequence). Here the CDR3 DNA reads TGTGCCAGTAGTACAAGTTACACGGGACTCAGGAACTATGGCTACACCTTC. Its translation: CASSTSYTGLRNYGYTF.

This clone occurred a few times. The genes are TRBV28 and TRBJ1-6, with TRBD1 as a possible D gene (6 bases). This CDR3 has 14 residues. CDR1 and CDR2 (germline): MDHEN, SYDVKM. V lost 3 bases, J lost 9 bases, and 12 bases lay in between. This chain's CDR3 is CASSFGGVGSPLHF. CDR3 sequence (DNA): TGTGCCAGCAGTTTCGGGGGCGTGGGTTCACCCCTCCACTTT.

The chain employs TRBV19 and TRBJ1-5; a weak D match, TRBD1 (5 bases). This CDR3 contains 15 residues. The V gene lost 6 bases and the J gene lost 0 bases, with 12 bases spanning the gap. Germline assignment: CDR1 LNHDA and CDR2 SQIVND (reference sequence). In nucleotides, the CDR3 is TGTGCCAGTAGCGGGGGACGTCCTAGCAATCAGCCCCAGCATTTT. This gives the protein CASSGGRPSNQPQHF.

CDR3 nucleotides: TGTGCCAGCAGCCCGGGGATAACTTTCCACGAGCAGTACTTC. Protein: CASSPGITFHEQYF. The chain links TRBV4-2 to TRBJ2-7, with D perhaps matching TRBD2 (5 bases). This CDR3 region has 14 residues. CDR1 and CDR2 from the germline V gene are LGHNA and YNFKEQ. Trimming removed 4 bases from V and 5 bases from J, with 15 bases in between.

V and J are TRBV6-1 and TRBJ2-7; 14 nucleotides agree with TRBD2. This CDR3 comprises 15 residues. The germline gives CDR1 MNHNS, CDR2 SASEGT. With V trimmed by 3 bases and J by 5 bases, 3 bases remained unmatched. This CDR3 reads CASSEGTSGSDEQYF. For the CDR3, the DNA is TGTGCCAGCAGTGAGGGGACTAGCGGGAGCGACGAGCAGTACTTC.

This clone was seen more than once but under ten times. The rearrangement links TRBV29-1 to TRBJ1-1; perhaps TRBD1 as D (6 bases). The ends were cut back, 6 bases at V and 1 base at J, with 15 bases in the middle. This CDR3 region has 14 residues. CDR1 and CDR2 from the germline V gene are SQVTM and ANQGSEA. DNA of the CDR3: TGCAGCGTCAAGAGGACAGTACAGAACACTGAAGCTTTCTTT. This gives the protein CSVKRTVQNTEAFF. Looking up the rest from reference TRBV29-1 and TRBJ1-1 gives the full variable domain: SAVISQKPSRDICQRGTSLTIQCQVDSQVTMMFWYRQQPGQSLTLIATANQGSEATYESGFVIDKFPISRPNLTFSTLTVSNMSPEDSSIYLCSVKRTVQNTEAFFGQGTRLTVV.

CDR3 protein: CASSVAGTSGYNEQFF. CDR3 bases: TGTGCCAGCAGCGTAGCCGGGACTAGCGGCTACAATGAGCAGTTCTTC. The chain links TRBV9 to TRBJ2-1, with TRBD2 matching over 11 bases. In germline, CDR1 is SGDLS, CDR2 YYNGEE. This CDR3 region has 16 residues. V shed 0 bases, J shed 3 bases, and the junction held 2 bases outside the gene matches.

This clone was counted a single time. The chain combines TRBV9 with TRBJ2-7; D possibly corresponds to TRBD2 (6 bases). V lost 2 bases to trimming and J lost 4 bases, with 19 bases between them. The CDR3 sequence is 16 residues long. Germline V gene sequence: CDR1 SGDLS, CDR2 YYNGEE. The CDR3 DNA follows: TGTGCCAGCAGCGTTAGTACGGGAACTAGCCTTTACGAGCAGTACTTC. This translates into CASSVSTGTSLYEQYF.

The rearrangement links TRBV5-1 to TRBJ2-7; TRBD2 matches 12 bases. J lost 4 bases, V lost 4 bases, and 3 bases had no gene match. This CDR3 contains 14 residues. CDR1 SGHRS and CDR2 YFSETQ come from the germline V gene. Here the CDR3 DNA reads TGCGCCAGCAGCACACTAGCGGGGGGATACGAGCAGTACTTC. It encodes CASSTLAGGYEQYF.

V is TRBV7-6 and J is TRBJ2-1; 9 bases match TRBD2. CDR3 length: 16 residues. Germline CDR1 is SGHVS and CDR2 is FNYEAQ. The V gene end was trimmed by 4 bases and the J gene end by 6 bases; junction bases not matched to a gene: 10. The CDR3 reads CASSSGGSGSSNEQFF. The CDR3 region has the DNA TGTGCCAGCAGCTCCGGCGGTAGCGGGAGTAGCAATGAGCAGTTCTTC.

The count of this clone is one. This CDR3 is CSVGGAPYGYTF. CDR3 nucleotide sequence: TGCAGCGTTGGTGGGGCTCCCTATGGCTACACCTTC. This rearrangement joins TRBV29-1 to TRBJ1-2, with D possibly matching TRBD1 (5 bases). This CDR3 region has 12 residues. Germline CDR1 is SQVTM and CDR2 is ANQGSEA. V was trimmed by 4 bases and J by 4 bases, leaving 10 bases between them.

This chain uses TRBV6-1 with TRBJ1-1; D is unclear. Germline V CDR1 and CDR2: MNHNS, SASEGT. V lost 6 bases and J lost 3, with 14 bases in between. The CDR3 contains 14 residues. The CDR3 nucleotides read TGTGCCAGCAGCCTATACAACACGGACACTGAAGCTTTCTTT. This encodes CASSLYNTDTEAFF.

The rearrangement links TRBV7-8 to TRBJ1-3; 10 bases line up with TRBD1. The ends lost 6 bases at V and 8 bases at J; junction bases unmatched: 7. The germline V gene has CDR1 SGHVS and CDR2 FQNEAQ. This CDR3 has 14 amino acids. This chain's CDR3 is CASRLGTGVYTIYF. CDR3 in DNA: TGTGCCAGCAGACTCGGGACAGGGGTATACACCATATATTTT. Complete variable domain (other parts from reference TRBV7-8 and TRBJ1-3): GAGVSQSPRYKVAKRGQDVALRCDPISGHVSLFWYQQALGQGPEFLTYFQNEAQLDKSGLPSDRFFAERPEGSVSTLKIQRTQQEDSAVYLCASRLGTGVYTIYFGEGSWLTVV.

The chain couples TRBV27 to TRBJ2-5; weak D call: TRBD1 (6 bases). V lost 6 bases, J lost 1 base, and 15 bases lay in between. Germline V CDR1 and CDR2: MNHEY, SMNVEV (reference sequence). The CDR3 sequence is 15 residues long. For the CDR3, the DNA is TGTGCCAGCAGCCTTTACGACAGGTTCCAAGAGACCCAGTACTTC. This sequence encodes CASSLYDRFQETQYF.

The chain recombines TRBV27 with TRBJ1-5, with D maybe TRBD1 (5 bases). The length of the CDR3 is 15 residues. V shed 9 bases and J shed 9 bases, with 24 bases lying between them. Germline CDR1 MNHEY, CDR2 SMNVEV (reference sequence). This CDR3 is CASRRSQEPRGPQHF. The CDR3 nucleotides read TGTGCCAGTAGACGTTCACAGGAGCCTCGGGGGCCCCAGCATTTT.

The chain uses TRBV19 and TRBJ2-7; TRBD1 matches 9 bases. This CDR3 has 15 amino acids. The germline V gene encodes CDR1 LNHDA and CDR2 SQIVND (reference sequence). With 3 bases clipped from V and 2 bases from J, the junction kept 5 bases outside the gene matches. CDR3 DNA sequence: TGTGCCAGTAGTATTGGGACAGGGTCACCCTACGAGCAGTACTTC. It translates to CASSIGTGSPYEQYF.

The sample holds a few counts of this clone. The chain carries TRBV6-1 and TRBJ2-6, with D unresolved. The V gene lost 11 bases and the J gene lost 4 bases, with 9 bases spanning the gap. The CDR3 has 12 amino acids. Per the germline V gene, CDR1 is MNHNS and CDR2 is SASEGT. The CDR3 DNA sequence: TGTGCCTCGGGCGCGGGGGCCAACGTCCTGACTTTC. Protein: CASGAGANVLTF.

This chain uses TRBV25-1 with TRBJ2-2, with no clear D. V lost 6 bases and J 3 bases, leaving 11 bases between the germline ends. The CDR3 totals 14 residues. The germline gives CDR1 MGHDK, CDR2 SYGVNS. The CDR3 sequence is CASSGGRDTGELFF. DNA for the CDR3: TGTGCCAGCAGCGGCGGTCGGGACACCGGGGAGCTGTTTTTT.

The V and J genes are TRBV4-2 and TRBJ2-7; D gene ambiguous. The germline gives CDR1 LGHNA, CDR2 YNFKEQ. The ends were cut back, 4 bases at V and 3 bases at J, with 7 bases in the middle. This CDR3 is built from 12 residues. CDR3 amino acids: CASSPSRYEQYF. For the CDR3, the DNA is TGTGCCAGCAGCCCGAGCCGCTACGAGCAGTACTTC.

The V gene is TRBV5-1, the J gene TRBJ1-4; D may be TRBD1 (6 bases). CDR3 size: 15 residues. CDR1 and CDR2 (germline): SGHRS, YFSETQ. Between the trimmed V and J ends, which lost 1 base and 3 bases, there was a span of 10 bases. In nucleotides, the CDR3 is TGCGCCAGCAGCTTGTTGACAGGTTCTAATGAAAAACTGTTTTTT. Translation: CASSLLTGSNEKLFF.

This clone has only a few counts. The V and J genes are TRBV19 and TRBJ1-1; D call uncertain. CDR3 size: 14 residues. Trimming shortened V by 2 bases and J by 4 bases, and 11 bases separated the two germline ends. In germline, CDR1 is LNHDA, CDR2 SQIVND (reference sequence). The CDR3 spells CASSILGGRTEAFF. For the CDR3, the DNA is TGTGCCAGTAGTATATTGGGAGGCCGCACTGAAGCTTTCTTT.